The present entry profiles one T cell receptor beta chain with its context. The source of the sample is a study of blood T cells in healthy people across ages. Trimming cost V 0 bases and J 6 bases, with 8 bases left between them. Germline V lookup: CDR1 LGHDT, CDR2 YNNKEL (reference sequence). CDR3 length equals 13 residues. A second PCR, run for roughly 7 to 12 cycles, used a sample-barcoded 5' primer plus a J-beta primer mix. One entry per CDR3 protein, called by TCRdb with MiXCR from the 5' RACE reads. This table holds about 640,000 distinct CDR3 sequences, around 54% found once. The specimen was blood. This chain joins TRBV3-1 and TRBJ1-2, with D unresolved. The receptor's source is a man in his sixties in good health. CDR3 coding DNA: TGTGCCAGCAGCCAAGATCCCAGGAATGGCTACACCTTC. Amino acids: CASSQDPRNGYTF.